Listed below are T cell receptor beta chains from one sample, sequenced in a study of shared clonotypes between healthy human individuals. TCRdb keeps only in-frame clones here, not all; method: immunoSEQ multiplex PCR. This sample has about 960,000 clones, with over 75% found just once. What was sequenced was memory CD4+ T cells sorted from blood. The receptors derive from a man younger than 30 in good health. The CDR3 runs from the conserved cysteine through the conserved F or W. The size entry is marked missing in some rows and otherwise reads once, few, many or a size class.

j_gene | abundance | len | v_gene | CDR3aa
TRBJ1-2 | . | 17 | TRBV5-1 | CASSLMGTGILFYGYTF
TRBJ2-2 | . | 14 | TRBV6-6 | CASMKGGNTGELFF
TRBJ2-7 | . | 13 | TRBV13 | CASSFSGSYEQYF
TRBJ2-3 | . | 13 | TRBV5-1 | CASSLGSTDTQYF
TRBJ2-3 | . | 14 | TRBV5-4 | CASSLAEIGVTQYF
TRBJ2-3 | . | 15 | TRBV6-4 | CATRGGRAGTDTQYF
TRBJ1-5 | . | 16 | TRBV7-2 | CASSLESGRLNQPQHF
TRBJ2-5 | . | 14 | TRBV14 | CASSHPMRLETQYF
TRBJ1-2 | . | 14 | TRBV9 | CASSSGTQIRGYTF
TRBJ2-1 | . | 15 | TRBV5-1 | CASSETSGRANEQFF
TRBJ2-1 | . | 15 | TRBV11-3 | CASSDSGGAYNEQFF
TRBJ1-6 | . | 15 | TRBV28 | CASRPRDRGYSPLHF
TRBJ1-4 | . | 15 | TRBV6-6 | CASSYGDRATRELFF
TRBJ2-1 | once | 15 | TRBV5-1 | CASSLNQRESLEQFF
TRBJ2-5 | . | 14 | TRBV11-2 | CASSPSGNQETQYF
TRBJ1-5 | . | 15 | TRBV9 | CASSPGGYSNQPQHF
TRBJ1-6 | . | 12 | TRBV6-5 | CASSYGDSPLHF
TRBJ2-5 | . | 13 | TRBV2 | CASSEVPQETQYF
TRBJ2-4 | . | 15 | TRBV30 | CAWSPGLEAKNIQYF
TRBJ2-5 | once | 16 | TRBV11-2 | CASSFNWGSIQETQYF
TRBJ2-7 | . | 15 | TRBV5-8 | CASSPGTSVLDEQYF
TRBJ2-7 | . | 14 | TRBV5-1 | CASSPRDRVIEQYF